This T cell receptor (beta chain) was observed in a study of T cell responses to AZD1222 COVID-19 vaccine. V lost 8 bases and J lost 2; bases outside the gene matches: 6. The CDR3 runs 15 residues. Germline assignment: CDR1 MDHEN and CDR2 SYDVKM. The data were produced by immunoSEQ multiplex PCR, yet TCRdb's version contains in-frame clones alone and is incomplete. The profile shows about 150,000 clones, 65% to 90% of them singletons. The source of this sequence is an adult who received the MenACWY meningococcal vaccine as a control. The gene calls are TRBV28 and TRBJ2-6, with 7 positions matching TRBD1. The specimen comprised peripheral blood, sampled 28 days after the second dose of the MenACWY control vaccine. CDR3 sequence (DNA): TGTGCCAGCTCCCCAACAGGGGCTGGGGCCAACGTCCTGACTTTC. Its translation: CASSPTGAGANVLTF.